Listed here is a single T cell receptor (beta chain). Its antigen remains unidentified. This entry comes from a study of early T cells in non-severe SARS-CoV-2 infection. As for the study in general: RNA in bulk from unsorted whole blood was sequenced, and chains were unpaired. General observations from the study: Matching against VDJdb likely underestimated virus-specific expansions, favoring anti-spike CD8.

Researchers tagged individual cDNA molecules with unique molecular identifiers. Each CDR3 protein is one row after TCRdb ran MiXCR on the 5' RACE reads. The sample has about 110,000 distinct CDR3 sequences; 11% are singletons. CDR1 is SGHTA, CDR2 FQGTGA, per germline. The V end lost 4 bases, the J end lost 1 base, and 11 bases lay between the germline ends. This CDR3 has 15 amino acids. The source material was whole blood. The TCR originated in an adult who was a healthcare worker with PCR-confirmed SARS-CoV-2 infection or an uninfected control (not recorded which). The J gene is TRBJ2-1, the V gene TRBV7-3; no reliable D call. The CDR3 here is CASSYDKGSYNEQFF. The CDR3 coding sequence is TGTGCCAGCAGCTATGACAAGGGTTCCTACAATGAGCAGTTCTTC.